Below are 26 T cell receptor beta chains sequenced from a single sample in a study of blood T cell repertoires in COVID-19 (dated by TCRdb to between 2020 and 2021). Receptor amplification or capture employed the immunoSEQ multiplex PCR assay. As stored in TCRdb, this immuneACCESS dataset retains in-frame rearrangements with V and J assigned. A fraction of the clones does not appear; measured against another copy, unresolved V genes explain less than half of the discrepancy, and the remainder lacks a known reason. This sample comprises about 90,000 clones, 86% of them detected only once. 1.2% of the sample goes to the ten largest clones. Input material: peripheral blood. The source is a man older than 75 with active or convalescent COVID-19.

The chain couples TRBV7-9 to TRBJ2-3; the match to TRBD2 covers 13 bases. Looked up from germline, CDR1 is SEHNR and CDR2 is FQNEAQ (reference sequence). The CDR3 sequence is 16 residues long. V was clipped by 5 bases and J by 4 bases; unmatched bases: 6. The CDR3 sequence is CASSLGLAGLSDTQYF. CDR3 in DNA: TGTGCCAGCAGCCTGGGACTAGCGGGATTATCAGATACGCAGTATTTT.

V is TRBV9 and J is TRBJ2-7; 7 bases match TRBD2. The V gene end was trimmed by 0 bases and the J gene end by 2 bases; junction bases not matched to a gene: 8. Germline lookup yields CDR1 SGDLS and CDR2 YYNGEE. There are 16 residues in the CDR3. CDR3 sequence reads: CASSVVASGYPYEQYF. CDR3 nucleotide sequence: TGTGCCAGCAGCGTAGTGGCTAGCGGCTACCCCTACGAGCAGTACTTC.

The rearrangement joins TRBV7-3 to TRBJ2-2, with unresolved D. The germline CDR1 and CDR2 sequences are SGHTA and FQGTGA. V lost 5 bases and J lost 0, with 13 bases in between. This CDR3 is built from 16 residues. Here the CDR3 reads CASSPQNPANTGELFF. CDR3 bases: TGTGCCAGCAGCCCTCAAAACCCAGCGAACACCGGGGAGCTGTTTTTT.

This clone was picked up a small number of times. The DNA for the CDR3 is TGTGCCAGCAGTTACTCTGTTTCATCGGGCTACGAGCAGTACTTC. This sequence encodes CASSYSVSSGYEQYF. This sequence joins TRBV6-2 or TRBV6-3 and TRBJ2-7; D remains ambiguous. This CDR3 spans 15 amino acids. Germline values: CDR1 MNHEY, CDR2 SVGEGT. Trimming cost V 0 bases and J 3 bases, with 12 bases left between them.

The J gene is TRBJ2-7, the V gene TRBV12-5; TRBD1 aligns across 7 bases. The germline CDR1 and CDR2 sequences are LGHNT and FRNRAP. The CDR3 spans 14 residues. J lost 2 bases, V lost 2 bases, and 3 bases had no gene match. The CDR3 coding sequence is TGTGCTAGTGGTTTGCGGACAGGACCCTACGAGCAGTACTTC. It encodes CASGLRTGPYEQYF.

This clone turned up a few times. DNA for the CDR3: TGTGCCAGCAGCCCGGGACAGGGGATTTACGAGCAGTACTTC. Its protein product is CASSPGQGIYEQYF. The chain combines TRBV11-2 with TRBJ2-7; 10 bases are shared with TRBD1. The CDR3 contains 14 residues. The V gene end was trimmed by 5 bases and the J gene end by 4 bases; junction bases not matched to a gene: 5. Per the germline V gene, CDR1 is SGHAT and CDR2 is FQNNGV.

The chain links TRBV18 to TRBJ1-1, with TRBD1 identical over 9 bases. The CDR3 covers 17 residues. J gave up 5 bases and V 1 base, and 11 bases lay outside the gene matches. Germline V gene lookup returns CDR1 KGHSH and CDR2 LQKENI. The CDR3 loop reads CASSPLTGTGLRTEAFF. CDR3 DNA: TGTGCCAGCTCACCACTTACCGGGACAGGGTTGAGGACTGAAGCTTTCTTT.

This clone was seen just once. The germline gene is not matched at one end of the junction; a read error may be the cause. The V call is TRBV7-7, the J call TRBJ2-7; 10 bases align to TRBD1. The CDR3 runs 16 residues. CDR1 is SSHAT, CDR2 FNYEAQ, per germline (reference sequence). CDR3 sequence: CASSLKPPGQGSEQYF. In DNA form, the CDR3 reads TGTGCTAGCAGCTTAAAGCCTCCGGGACAGGGGAGCGAGCAGTACTTC.

This chain connects TRBV29-1 to TRBJ2-1; 7 nucleotides agree with TRBD1. V gave up 7 bases and J gave up 2 bases; unmatched junction bases: 11. This CDR3 is 15 amino acids long. CDR1 and CDR2 from the germline V gene are SQVTM and ANQGSEA. CDR3 in amino acids: CSAVFKGAAYNEQFF. CDR3 DNA sequence: TGCAGCGCTGTCTTTAAGGGGGCGGCCTACAATGAGCAGTTCTTC.

V usage is TRBV5-1 and J usage is TRBJ1-1; 7 bases line up with TRBD1. Per germline, CDR1 SGHRS and CDR2 YFSETQ. The V segment lost 7 bases and the J segment 2 bases; nucleotides outside the gene matches: 5. This CDR3 comprises 13 residues. CDR3 sequence (DNA): TGCGCCAGCTCCCCAGGGGGTAACACTGAAGCTTTCTTT. Protein product: CASSPGGNTEAFF.

The chain recombines TRBV19 with TRBJ2-7; possibly TRBD2 for D (8 bases). Germline V gives CDR1 LNHDA, CDR2 SQIVND (reference sequence). CDR3 length: 16 residues. The V gene lost 5 bases and the J gene lost 2 bases, with 19 bases spanning the gap. This CDR3 reads CASSATGGTATYEQYF. As DNA, the CDR3 is TGTGCCAGTAGTGCGACGGGGGGGACAGCTACCTACGAGCAGTACTTC.

This chain uses TRBV1 with TRBJ2-1; the table names TRBD2, a call not compared with the DNA. TRBV1 is flagged as a pseudogene. This CDR3 comprises 16 residues. CDR3 bases: TGCACCAGCAACGGGACTAGCGGGGGTCAGAGTGGTGAGCAGTTCTTC. Translated: CTSNGTSGGQSGEQFF.

The V and J genes are TRBV9 and TRBJ1-6, with D perhaps TRBD1 (5 bases). The germline gives CDR1 SGDLS, CDR2 YYNGEE. Trimming removed 0 bases from V and 14 bases from J, with 15 bases in between. The CDR3 spans 14 residues. Written as DNA, the CDR3 is TGTGCCAGCAGCGTAGCTTGGGGCGGCGGAACCCTCCACTTT. Protein: CASSVAWGGGTLHF.

This clone was counted once. The chain couples TRBV28 to TRBJ1-2, with unresolved D. Trimming removed 1 base from V and 8 bases from J, with 8 bases in between. The CDR3 is made up of 12 amino acids. CDR1 MDHEN and CDR2 SYDVKM come from the germline V gene. The CDR3 sequence is CASSLYGGGYTF. Here the CDR3 DNA reads TGTGCCAGCAGTTTATACGGCGGGGGCTACACCTTC.

The chain couples TRBV3-1 (or the pseudogene TRBV3-2) to TRBJ1-4, with no clear D. Germline CDR1 and CDR2: LGHDT and YNNKEL (reference sequence). Trimming pared 3 bases from V and 0 bases from J, leaving 11 bases between. The CDR3 spans 16 residues. The CDR3 loop is CASSQDLQTTNEKLFF. The CDR3 nucleotides read TGTGCCAGCAGCCAGGATCTACAGACAACTAATGAAAAACTGTTTTTT.

The DNA of the CDR3 is TGCGCCAGCAGTGCGGGGGGCTATAATTCACCCCTCCACTTT. Amino acids: CASSAGGYNSPLHF. This chain connects TRBV10-2 to TRBJ1-6; D is possibly TRBD1 (5 bases). Germline CDR1 WSHSY, CDR2 SAAADI. The length of the CDR3 is 14 residues. V dropped 4 bases and J dropped 3 bases, with 7 bases sitting between them.

The chain employs TRBV15 and TRBJ2-2, with D tentatively TRBD1 (6 bases). Germline assignment: CDR1 LNHNV and CDR2 YYDKDF (reference sequence). V dropped 0 bases and J dropped 0 bases, with 8 bases sitting between them. CDR3 size: 16 residues. CDR3 DNA sequence: TGTGCCACCAGCAGAGATCACAGGGCGAACACCGGGGAGCTGTTTTTT. This codes for CATSRDHRANTGELFF.

This chain links TRBV5-4 with TRBJ2-7; TRBD2 matches at 14 bases. The J segment lost 4 bases and the V segment lost 3 bases, leaving 6 bases of the junction unmatched. This CDR3 region has 16 residues. Per the germline V gene, CDR1 is SGHNT and CDR2 is YYREEE (reference sequence). The CDR3 DNA reads TGTGCCAGCAGCTCAGGGACTAGCGGGAGACTATACGAGCAGTACTTC. This translates into CASSSGTSGRLYEQYF.

V gene TRBV6-5 combines with J gene TRBJ2-2; 8 bases map to TRBD1. The germline gives CDR1 MNHEY, CDR2 SVGAGI. The CDR3 spans 13 residues. V was clipped by 7 bases and J by 8 bases; unmatched bases: 6. The CDR3: CASTGGAGGELFF. The CDR3 region has the DNA TGTGCCAGCACAGGGGGCGCCGGTGGGGAGCTGTTTTTT.

The chain combines TRBV7-9 with TRBJ1-1, with D unclear. The V gene's germline CDR1 is SEHNR and CDR2 FQNEAQ (reference sequence). Trimming shortened V by 4 bases and J by 3 bases, and 12 bases separated the two germline ends. The CDR3 runs to 14 residues. The CDR3 region has the DNA TGTGCCAGCAGCTCGCAAAGTCGGGACACTGAAGCTTTCTTT. Encoded protein: CASSSQSRDTEAFF.

The genes are TRBV4-3 and TRBJ1-2; D gene unclear. The CDR3 has 13 amino acids. Germline assignment: CDR1 LGHNA and CDR2 YSLEER. Trimming pared 3 bases from V and 3 bases from J, leaving 8 bases between. CDR3 region: CASSQQRDYGYTF. CDR3 DNA sequence: TGCGCCAGCAGCCAGCAACGAGACTATGGCTACACCTTC.

V usage is TRBV5-6 and J usage is TRBJ2-1; D possibly corresponds to TRBD2 (6 bases). Germline CDR1 reads SGHDT; CDR2 reads YYEEEE. The CDR3 extends over 14 amino acids. The V gene lost 2 bases and the J gene lost 8 bases, with 14 bases spanning the gap. In DNA form, the CDR3 reads TGTGCCAGCAGCTTTGCTAGCGTTGTGGATGAGCAGTTCTTC. As protein: CASSFASVVDEQFF.

V and J are TRBV25-1 and TRBJ2-7, with TRBD1 matching 9 bases. CDR1 and CDR2 from the germline V gene are MGHDK and SYGVNS. The CDR3 is made up of 15 amino acids. Losses at the gene ends were 2 bases for V and 4 bases for J; bases not matched to a gene: 6. The CDR3 DNA follows: TGTGCCAGCAGTGAACCGGGACAGGGTTATTACGAGCAGTACTTC. This sequence encodes CASSEPGQGYYEQYF.

V gene TRBV10-3 combines with J gene TRBJ2-5; the match to TRBD2 covers 10 bases. Trimming took 5 bases from V and 4 from J; bases not matched to a gene: 1. Per the germline V gene, CDR1 is ENHRY and CDR2 is SYGVKD. This CDR3 region has 13 residues. CDR3 in amino acids: CAISPSGRETQYF. CDR3 in DNA: TGTGCCATCAGTCCTAGCGGGAGAGAGACCCAGTACTTC.

The J gene is TRBJ2-1, the V gene TRBV3-1 (or the pseudogene TRBV3-2); weak D call: TRBD1 (5 bases). Looked up from germline, CDR1 is LGHDT and CDR2 is YNNKEL (reference sequence). This CDR3 spans 18 amino acids. V lost 4 bases and J lost 1, with 20 bases in between. The CDR3 bases are TGTGCCAGCAGCCCCTGGCTGGGGCGGAAGACATCCTACAATGAGCAGTTCTTC. As protein: CASSPWLGRKTSYNEQFF.

The chain joins TRBV7-2 to TRBJ2-1, with 10 bases identical to TRBD1. The CDR3 loop spans 14 amino acids. Unmatched junction bases numbered 3, after V lost 5 bases and J lost 5 bases. Germline CDR1 reads SGHTA; CDR2 reads FQGNSA. The CDR3 spells CASSRDRGDNEQFF. CDR3 DNA: TGTGCCAGCAGCCGGGACAGGGGAGACAATGAGCAGTTCTTC.